This TCR beta chain was sequenced during a study of human T cells and chemical hapten exposure. TCRdb recomputed calls from the RACE reads with MiXCR, one row per CDR3 protein. Seen here are 56,000 or so distinct CDR3 sequences, 9.6% observed once, and the top ten hold 8.5% to 10%. Findings and limits, study-wide: There were significantly more large CDR3 similarity clusters among expanded TCRs than among controls.

This CDR3 is 11 amino acids long. Germline V lookup: CDR1 DFQATT, CDR2 SNEGSKA (reference sequence). Deletions cut 5 bases from V and 4 bases from J, with 9 bases between. Time point reported: pre-sensitization, week 0. Noted treatment: therapeutic diphenylcyclopropenone sensitization with weekly scalp DPC. Extraction yielded total RNA from whole blood (unfractionated). As concerns this clonotype: Its target is unknown.

The V gene is TRBV20-1, the J gene TRBJ2-7; D is unresolved. This TCR was sampled from a woman aged 25 to 39 with alopecia areata. Some clones in this sample may be carry-over from other donors' samples. Sequencing used whole blood, obtained in connection with sensitization to the hapten diphenylcyclopropenone (DPC). The CDR3 protein is CSASDQYEQYF. The CDR3 nucleotides are TGCAGTGCTTCGGACCAGTACGAGCAGTACTTC.